The clone carrying this T cell receptor beta chain was detected only a few times. Antigen: not known. Trimming shortened V by 6 bases and J by 8 bases, and 13 bases separated the two germline ends. This CDR3 comprises 12 residues. The data stem from a study of identical twins. MiXCR, run by TCRdb on the 5' RACE reads, gives a single entry per CDR3 protein. Of 200,000 to 300,000 distinct CDR3 sequences in the sample, 10% to 13% were seen once. Study-wide findings and caveats: Invariant MAIT and iNKT cells may have partly biased zero-insertion analyses.

The clonotype comes from a man aged 50-60 years in good health. Sample: memory T cells sorted from blood. The chain carries TRBV12-3 or TRBV12-4 and TRBJ2-5; weak D call: TRBD2 (6 bases). In DNA form, the CDR3 reads TGTGCCAGCAGCACTGGGAGGAGAACCCAGTACTTC. Protein sequence: CASSTGRRTQYF.